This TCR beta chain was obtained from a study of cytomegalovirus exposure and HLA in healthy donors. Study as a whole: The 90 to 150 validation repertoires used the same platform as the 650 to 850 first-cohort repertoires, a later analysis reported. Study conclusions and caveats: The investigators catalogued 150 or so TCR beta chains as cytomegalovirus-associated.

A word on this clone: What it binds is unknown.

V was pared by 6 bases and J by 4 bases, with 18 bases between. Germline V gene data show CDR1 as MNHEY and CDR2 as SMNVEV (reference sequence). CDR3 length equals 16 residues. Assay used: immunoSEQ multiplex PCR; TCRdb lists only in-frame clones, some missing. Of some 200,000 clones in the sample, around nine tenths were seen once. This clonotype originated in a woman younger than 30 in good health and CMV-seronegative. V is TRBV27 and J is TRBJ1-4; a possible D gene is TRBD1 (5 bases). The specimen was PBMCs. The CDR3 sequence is CASSPAGGRLNEKLFF. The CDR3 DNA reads TGTGCCAGCAGCCCCGCCGGGGGACGTCTTAATGAAAAACTGTTTTTT.